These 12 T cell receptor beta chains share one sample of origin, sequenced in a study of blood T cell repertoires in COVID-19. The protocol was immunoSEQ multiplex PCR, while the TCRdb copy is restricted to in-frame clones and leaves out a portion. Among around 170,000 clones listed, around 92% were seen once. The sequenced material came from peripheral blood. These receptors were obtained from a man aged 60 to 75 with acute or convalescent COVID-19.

The CDR3 bases are TGCAGTGCTAGTCTGTCTTCCTACGAGCAGTACTTC. Its translation: CSASLSSYEQYF. V and J are TRBV20-1 and TRBJ2-7; D gene uncertain. Germline CDR1 is DFQATT and CDR2 is SNEGSKA (reference sequence). The CDR3 covers 12 residues. V was pared by 3 bases and J by 1 base, with 7 bases between.

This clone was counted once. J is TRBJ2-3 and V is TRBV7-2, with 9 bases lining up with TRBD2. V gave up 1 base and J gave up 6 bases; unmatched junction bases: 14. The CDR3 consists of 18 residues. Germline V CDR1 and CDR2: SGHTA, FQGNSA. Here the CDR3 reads CASSLGHRGGGLVDTQYF. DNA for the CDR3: TGTGCCAGCAGCTTAGGTCACCGCGGGGGGGGCCTGGTGGATACGCAGTATTTT.

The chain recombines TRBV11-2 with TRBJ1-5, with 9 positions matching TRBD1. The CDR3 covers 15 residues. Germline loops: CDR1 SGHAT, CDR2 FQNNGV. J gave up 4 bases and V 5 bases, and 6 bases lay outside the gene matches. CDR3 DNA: TGTGCCAGCAGCACCTCGACAGGGGGAAATCAGCCCCAGCATTTT. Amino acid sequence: CASSTSTGGNQPQHF.

CDR3 sequence (DNA): TGTGCCAGCAGCTTCGGTTTCACTACCTACGAGCAGTACTTC. It translates to CASSFGFTTYEQYF. J is TRBJ2-7 and V is TRBV11-2; D is unresolved. CDR1 and CDR2 from the germline V gene are SGHAT and FQNNGV. Deletions cut 3 bases from V and 2 bases from J, with 11 bases between. The length of the CDR3 is 14 residues.

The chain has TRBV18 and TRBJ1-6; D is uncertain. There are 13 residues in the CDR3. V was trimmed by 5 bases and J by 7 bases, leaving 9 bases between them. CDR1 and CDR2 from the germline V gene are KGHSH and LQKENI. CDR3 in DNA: TGTGCCAGCTCAACCGGTGTAAATTCACCCCTCCACTTT. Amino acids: CASSTGVNSPLHF.

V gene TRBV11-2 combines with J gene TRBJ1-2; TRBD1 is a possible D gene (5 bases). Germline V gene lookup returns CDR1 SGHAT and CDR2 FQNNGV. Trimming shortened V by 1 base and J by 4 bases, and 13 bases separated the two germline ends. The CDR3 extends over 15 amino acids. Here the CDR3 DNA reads TGTGCCAGCAGCTTAGTGCCAGGGTTGGCCTATGGCTACACCTTC. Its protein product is CASSLVPGLAYGYTF.

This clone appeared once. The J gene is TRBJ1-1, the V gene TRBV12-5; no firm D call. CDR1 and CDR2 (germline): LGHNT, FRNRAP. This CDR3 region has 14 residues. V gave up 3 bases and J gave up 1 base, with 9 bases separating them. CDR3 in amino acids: CASGFKTENTEAFF. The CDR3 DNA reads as TGTGCTAGTGGTTTCAAAACAGAGAACACTGAAGCTTTCTTT.

The chain's CDR3 is CASSQDRGGQPQHF. As DNA, the CDR3 is TGTGCCAGCAGCCAAGACAGGGGCGGTCAGCCCCAGCATTTT. The chain links TRBV3-1 (or the pseudogene TRBV3-2) to TRBJ1-5, with D possibly being TRBD1 (6 bases). CDR1 and CDR2 (germline): LGHDT, YNNKEL (reference sequence). This CDR3 comprises 14 residues. V lost 0 bases and J 6 bases, leaving 9 bases between the germline ends.

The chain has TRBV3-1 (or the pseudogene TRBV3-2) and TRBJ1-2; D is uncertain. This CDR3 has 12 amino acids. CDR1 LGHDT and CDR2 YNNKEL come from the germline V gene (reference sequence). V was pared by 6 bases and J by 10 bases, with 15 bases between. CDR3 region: CASSLTTSLYTF. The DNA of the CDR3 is TGTGCCAGCAGTCTTACGACAAGCCTCTACACCTTC.

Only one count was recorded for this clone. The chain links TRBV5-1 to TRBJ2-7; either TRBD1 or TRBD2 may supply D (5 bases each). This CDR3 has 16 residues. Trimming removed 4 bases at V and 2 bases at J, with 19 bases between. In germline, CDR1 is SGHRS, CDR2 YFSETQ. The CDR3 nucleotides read TGCGCCAGCAGCCTGGGGGTTGGGCCAGCTACCTACGAGCAGTACTTC. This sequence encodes CASSLGVGPATYEQYF.

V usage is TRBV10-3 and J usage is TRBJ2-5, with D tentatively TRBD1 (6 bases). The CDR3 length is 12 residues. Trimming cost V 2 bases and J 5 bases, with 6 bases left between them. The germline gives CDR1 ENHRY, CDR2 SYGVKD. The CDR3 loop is CAISERGETQYF. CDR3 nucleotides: TGTGCCATCAGTGAGAGGGGGGAGACCCAGTACTTC.

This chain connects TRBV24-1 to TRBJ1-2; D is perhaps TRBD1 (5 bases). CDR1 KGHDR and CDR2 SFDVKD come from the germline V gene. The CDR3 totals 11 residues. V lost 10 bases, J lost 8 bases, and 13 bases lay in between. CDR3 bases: TGTGCCACGGGGGGGTTTGGCGGCTACACCTTC. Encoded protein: CATGGFGGYTF.